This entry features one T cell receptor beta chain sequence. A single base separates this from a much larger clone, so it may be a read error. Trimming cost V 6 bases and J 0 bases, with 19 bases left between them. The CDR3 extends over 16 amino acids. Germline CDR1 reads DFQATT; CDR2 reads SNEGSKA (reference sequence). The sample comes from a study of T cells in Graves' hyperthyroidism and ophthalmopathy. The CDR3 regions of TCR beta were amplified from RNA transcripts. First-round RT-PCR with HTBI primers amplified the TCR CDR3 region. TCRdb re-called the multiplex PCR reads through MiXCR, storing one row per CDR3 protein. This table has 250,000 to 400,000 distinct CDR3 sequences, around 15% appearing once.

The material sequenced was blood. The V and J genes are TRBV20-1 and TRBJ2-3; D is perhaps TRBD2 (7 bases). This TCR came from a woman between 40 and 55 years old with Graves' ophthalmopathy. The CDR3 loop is CSAKGRGGPSTDTQYF. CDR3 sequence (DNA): TGCAGTGCGAAGGGGAGGGGGGGCCCTAGCACAGATACGCAGTATTTT.